This TCR beta chain was observed in a study of T cell responses to AZD1222 COVID-19 vaccine. Notes on the study in general: Possibly, clonal diversity was underestimated; donors were largely white British and included more females. Dominant CD4 TCR responses targeted spike regions 160-218 and 743-854. No repertoire was sampled before or during the peak T cell response, only after it.

The protocol was immunoSEQ multiplex PCR, while the TCRdb copy is restricted to in-frame clones and leaves out a portion. The data contain fewer than 200,000 clones, 70% to 90% of them singletons. This clone has more than one count but fewer than ten. Its antigen is unidentified. Losses at the gene ends were 6 bases for V and 2 bases for J; bases not matched to a gene: 4. This CDR3 has 14 residues. Germline lookup yields CDR1 SGHAT and CDR2 FQNNGV. The sample in question was peripheral blood, obtained 28 days after the second AZD1222 dose. The TCR was taken from an adult who received the AZD1222 COVID-19 vaccine. The rearrangement uses TRBV11-2 and TRBJ2-7; 10 bases are shared with TRBD1. The CDR3: CASSSGQGAYEQYF. For the CDR3, the DNA is TGTGCCAGCAGTTCAGGACAGGGGGCCTACGAGCAGTACTTC. Combining the CDR3 with reference TRBV11-2 and TRBJ2-7 gives the whole variable domain EAGVAQSPRYKIIEKRQSVAFWCNPISGHATLYWYQQILGQGPKLLIQFQNNGVVDDSQLPKDRFSAERLKGVDSTLKIQPAKLEDSAVYLCASSSGQGAYEQYFGPGTRLTVT.